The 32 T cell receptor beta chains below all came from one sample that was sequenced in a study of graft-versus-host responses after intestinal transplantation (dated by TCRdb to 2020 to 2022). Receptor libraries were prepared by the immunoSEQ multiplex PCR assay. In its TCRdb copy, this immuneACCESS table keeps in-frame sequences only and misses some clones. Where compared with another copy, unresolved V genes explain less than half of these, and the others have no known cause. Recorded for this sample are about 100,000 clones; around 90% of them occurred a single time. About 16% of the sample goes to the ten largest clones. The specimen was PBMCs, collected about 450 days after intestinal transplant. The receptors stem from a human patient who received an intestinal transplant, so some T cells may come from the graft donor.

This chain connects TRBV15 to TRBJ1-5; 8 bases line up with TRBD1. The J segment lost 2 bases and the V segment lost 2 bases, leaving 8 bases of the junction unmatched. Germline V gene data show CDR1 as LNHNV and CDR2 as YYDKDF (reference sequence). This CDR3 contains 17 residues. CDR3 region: CATSRTGQGLGNQPQHF. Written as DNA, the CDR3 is TGTGCCACCAGCAGAACCGGACAGGGCTTGGGCAATCAGCCCCAGCATTTT.

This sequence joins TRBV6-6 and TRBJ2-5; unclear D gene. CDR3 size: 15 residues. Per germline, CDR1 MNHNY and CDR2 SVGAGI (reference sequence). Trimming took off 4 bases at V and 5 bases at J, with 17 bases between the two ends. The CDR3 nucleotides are TGTGCCAGCAGTTCCACCGGGCCTAAGAGGGAGACCCAGTACTTC. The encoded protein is CASSSTGPKRETQYF.

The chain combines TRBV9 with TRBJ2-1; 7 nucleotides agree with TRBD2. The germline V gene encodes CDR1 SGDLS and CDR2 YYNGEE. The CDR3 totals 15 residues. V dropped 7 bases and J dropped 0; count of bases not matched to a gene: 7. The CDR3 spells CASSRGGGSYNEQFF. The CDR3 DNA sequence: TGTGCCAGCTCCCGGGGCGGGGGCTCCTACAATGAGCAGTTCTTC.

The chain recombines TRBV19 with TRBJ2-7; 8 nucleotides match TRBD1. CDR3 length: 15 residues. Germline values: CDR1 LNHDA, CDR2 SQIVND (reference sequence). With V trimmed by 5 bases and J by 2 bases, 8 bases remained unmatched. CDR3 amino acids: CASSWGQVPAYEQYF. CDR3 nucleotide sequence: TGTGCCAGTAGTTGGGGACAGGTTCCCGCCTACGAGCAGTACTTC.

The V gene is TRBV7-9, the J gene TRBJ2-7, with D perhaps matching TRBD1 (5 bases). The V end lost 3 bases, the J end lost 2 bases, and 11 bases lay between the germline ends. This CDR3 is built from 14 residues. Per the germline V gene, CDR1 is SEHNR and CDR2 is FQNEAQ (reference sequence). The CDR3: CASSFQGWAYEQYF. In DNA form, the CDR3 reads TGTGCCAGCAGCTTCCAGGGTTGGGCCTACGAGCAGTACTTC.

The CDR3 loop reads CASSRDNEQYF. DNA for the CDR3: TGTGCCAGCAGCCGGGACAACGAGCAGTACTTC. The chain has TRBV5-4 and TRBJ2-7, with TRBD1 as a possible D gene (6 bases). The CDR3 is 11 amino acids. Germline V lookup: CDR1 SGHNT, CDR2 YYREEE (reference sequence). The V gene lost 4 bases and the J gene lost 5 bases, with 7 bases spanning the gap.

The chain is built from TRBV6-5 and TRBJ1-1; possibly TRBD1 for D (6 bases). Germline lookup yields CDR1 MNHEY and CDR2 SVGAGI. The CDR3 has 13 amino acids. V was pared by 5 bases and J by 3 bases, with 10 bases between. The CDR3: CASSRGDYTEAFF. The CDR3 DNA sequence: TGTGCCAGCAGTAGGGGGGACTACACTGAAGCTTTCTTT.

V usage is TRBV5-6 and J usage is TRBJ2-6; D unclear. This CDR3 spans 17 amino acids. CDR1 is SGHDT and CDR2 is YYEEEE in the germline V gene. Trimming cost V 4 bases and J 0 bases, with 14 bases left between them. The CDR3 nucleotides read TGTGCCAGCAGCGCTAACCCCACGAGCTCTGGGGCCAACGTCCTGACTTTC. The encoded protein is CASSANPTSSGANVLTF.

CDR3: CASSQGPGEQYF. The CDR3 DNA reads as TGTGCCAGCAGCCAGGGACCGGGGGAGCAGTACTTC. V usage is TRBV7-8 and J usage is TRBJ2-7; D assignment may be TRBD1 or TRBD2 (5 bases each). This CDR3 comprises 12 residues. Trimming took off 5 bases at V and 7 bases at J, with 12 bases between the two ends. Germline assignment: CDR1 SGHVS and CDR2 FQNEAQ.

The CDR3 DNA follows: TGTGCCAGCAGGGAAAGGGGAGAGCACTACGAGCAGTACTTC. Protein: CASRERGEHYEQYF. The rearrangement uses TRBV6-5 and TRBJ2-7; D may be TRBD1 or TRBD2 (5 bases each). Germline V CDR1 and CDR2: MNHEY, SVGAGI. V was trimmed by 6 bases and J by 3 bases, leaving 15 bases between them. The CDR3 is made up of 14 amino acids.

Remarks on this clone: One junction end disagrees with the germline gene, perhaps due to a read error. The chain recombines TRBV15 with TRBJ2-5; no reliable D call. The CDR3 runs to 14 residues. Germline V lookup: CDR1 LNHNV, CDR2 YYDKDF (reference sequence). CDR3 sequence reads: CVTSRVSSQETQYF. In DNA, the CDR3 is TGTGTCACCAGCAGAGTGTCCTCCCAAGAGACCCAGTACTTC.

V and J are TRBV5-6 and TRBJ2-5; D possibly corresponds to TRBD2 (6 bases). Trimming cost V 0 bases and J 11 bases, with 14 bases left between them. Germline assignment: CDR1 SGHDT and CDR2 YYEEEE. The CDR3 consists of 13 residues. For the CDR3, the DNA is TGTGCCAGCAGCTTGGGACCGCCGGGGGAGCAGTACTTC. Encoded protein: CASSLGPPGEQYF.

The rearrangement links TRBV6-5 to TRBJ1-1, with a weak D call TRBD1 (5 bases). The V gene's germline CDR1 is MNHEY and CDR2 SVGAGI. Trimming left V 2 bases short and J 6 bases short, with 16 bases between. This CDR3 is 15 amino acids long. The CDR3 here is CASSYVPWQGSEAFF. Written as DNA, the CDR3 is TGTGCCAGCAGTTACGTGCCGTGGCAGGGCTCTGAAGCTTTCTTT.

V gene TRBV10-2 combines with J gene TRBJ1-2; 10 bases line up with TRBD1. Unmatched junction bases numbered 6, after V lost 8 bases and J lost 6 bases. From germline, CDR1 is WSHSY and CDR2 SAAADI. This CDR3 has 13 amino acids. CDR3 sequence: CASSTGGVHGYTF. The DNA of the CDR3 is TGCGCCAGCTCGACAGGGGGCGTTCATGGCTACACCTTC.

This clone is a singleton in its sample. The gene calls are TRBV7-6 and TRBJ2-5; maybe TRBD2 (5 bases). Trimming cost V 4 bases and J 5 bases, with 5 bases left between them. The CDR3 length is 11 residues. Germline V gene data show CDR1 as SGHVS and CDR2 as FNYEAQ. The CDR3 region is CASSSGETQYF. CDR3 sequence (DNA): TGTGCCAGCAGCTCGGGGGAGACCCAGTACTTC.

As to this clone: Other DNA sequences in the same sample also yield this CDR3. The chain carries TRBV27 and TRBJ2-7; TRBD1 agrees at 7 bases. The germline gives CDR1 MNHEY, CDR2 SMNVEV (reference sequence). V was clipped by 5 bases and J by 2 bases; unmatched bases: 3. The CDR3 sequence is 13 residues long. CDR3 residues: CASSRQGTYEQYF. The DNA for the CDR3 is TGTGCCAGCAGTAGACAGGGAACCTACGAGCAGTACTTC.

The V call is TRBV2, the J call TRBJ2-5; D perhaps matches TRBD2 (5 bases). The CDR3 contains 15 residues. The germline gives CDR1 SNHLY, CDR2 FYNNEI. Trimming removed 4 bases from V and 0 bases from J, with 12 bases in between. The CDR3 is CASSGQPGNQETQYF. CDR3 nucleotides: TGTGCCAGCAGTGGACAACCGGGGAACCAAGAGACCCAGTACTTC.

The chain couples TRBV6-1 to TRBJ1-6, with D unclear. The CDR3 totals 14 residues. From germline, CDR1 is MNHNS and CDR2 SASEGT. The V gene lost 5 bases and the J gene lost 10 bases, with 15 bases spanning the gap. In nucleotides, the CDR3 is TGTGCCAGCAGTTGGCAGGACCTGGGATCACCCCTCCACTTT. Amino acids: CASSWQDLGSPLHF.

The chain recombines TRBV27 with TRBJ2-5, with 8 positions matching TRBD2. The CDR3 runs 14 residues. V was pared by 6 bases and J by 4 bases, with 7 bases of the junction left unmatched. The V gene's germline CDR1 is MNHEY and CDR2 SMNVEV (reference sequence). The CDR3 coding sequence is TGTGCCAGCAGCCTTCGCGGGGGGAGAGAGACCCAGTACTTC. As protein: CASSLRGGRETQYF.

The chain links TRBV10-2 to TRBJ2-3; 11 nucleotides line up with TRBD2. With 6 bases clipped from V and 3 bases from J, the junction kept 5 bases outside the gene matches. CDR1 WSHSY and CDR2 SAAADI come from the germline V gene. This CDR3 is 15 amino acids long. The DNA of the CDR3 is TGCGCCAGCAGCCGACTAGCGGGGAATACAGATACGCAGTATTTT. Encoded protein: CASSRLAGNTDTQYF.

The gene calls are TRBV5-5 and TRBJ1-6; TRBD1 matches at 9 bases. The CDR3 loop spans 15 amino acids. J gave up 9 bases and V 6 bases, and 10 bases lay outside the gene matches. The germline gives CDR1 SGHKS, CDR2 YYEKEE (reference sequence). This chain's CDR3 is CASTPWGTGFSPLHF. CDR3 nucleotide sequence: TGTGCCAGCACCCCCTGGGGGACAGGGTTTTCACCCCTCCACTTT.

The CDR3 loop is CASSPAGTSFQTQYF. CDR3 nucleotide sequence: TGTGCCAGCTCACCAGCCGGGACTAGCTTCCAGACCCAGTACTTC. The chain employs TRBV18 and TRBJ2-5, with 9 bases fitting TRBD2. There are 15 residues in the CDR3. Germline loops: CDR1 KGHSH, CDR2 LQKENI. Losses at the gene ends were 2 bases for V and 6 bases for J; bases not matched to a gene: 7.

The DNA for the CDR3 is TGTGCCAGCAGTTTAAGTGGTCAGGGTGGTTCACCCCTCCACTTT. Protein sequence: CASSLSGQGGSPLHF. The V call is TRBV27, the J call TRBJ1-6; D possibly corresponds to TRBD1 (5 bases). CDR1 MNHEY and CDR2 SMNVEV come from the germline V gene (reference sequence). This CDR3 comprises 15 residues. Trimming shortened V by 2 bases and J by 9 bases, and 14 bases separated the two germline ends.

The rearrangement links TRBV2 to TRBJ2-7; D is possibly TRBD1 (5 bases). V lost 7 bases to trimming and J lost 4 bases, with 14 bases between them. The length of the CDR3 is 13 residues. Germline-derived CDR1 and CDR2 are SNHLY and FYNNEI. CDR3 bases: TGTGCCAGCAAGGAACAGGTCCGATACGAGCAGTACTTC. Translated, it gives CASKEQVRYEQYF.

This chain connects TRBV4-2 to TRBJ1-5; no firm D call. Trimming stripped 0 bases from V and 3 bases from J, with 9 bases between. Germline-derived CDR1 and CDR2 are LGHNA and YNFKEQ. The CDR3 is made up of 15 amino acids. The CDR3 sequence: CASSQDLGDNQPQHF. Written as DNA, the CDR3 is TGTGCCAGCAGCCAAGATCTCGGGGACAATCAGCCCCAGCATTTT.

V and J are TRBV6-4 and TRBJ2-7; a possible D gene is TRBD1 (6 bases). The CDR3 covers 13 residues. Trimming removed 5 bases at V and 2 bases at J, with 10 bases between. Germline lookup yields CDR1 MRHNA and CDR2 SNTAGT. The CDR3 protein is CASSTDRAYEQYF. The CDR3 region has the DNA TGTGCCAGCAGTACGGACAGAGCCTACGAGCAGTACTTC.

The CDR3 DNA is TGTGCCAGCAGCTTAGAGCCACTAGCGGGGGGGAGACAAGAGACCCAGTACTTC. This codes for CASSLEPLAGGRQETQYF. The V call is TRBV11-2, the J call TRBJ2-5; 13 bases agree with TRBD2. J gave up 2 bases and V 0 bases, and 6 bases lay outside the gene matches. CDR3 length equals 18 residues. From germline, CDR1 is SGHAT and CDR2 FQNNGV.

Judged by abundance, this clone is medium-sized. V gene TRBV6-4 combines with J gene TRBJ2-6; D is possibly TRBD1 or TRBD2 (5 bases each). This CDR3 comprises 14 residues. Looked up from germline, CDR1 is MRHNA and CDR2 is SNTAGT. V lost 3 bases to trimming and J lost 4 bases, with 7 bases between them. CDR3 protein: CASSEGVGANVLTF. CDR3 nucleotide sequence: TGTGCCAGCAGTGAGGGGGTCGGGGCCAACGTCCTGACTTTC.

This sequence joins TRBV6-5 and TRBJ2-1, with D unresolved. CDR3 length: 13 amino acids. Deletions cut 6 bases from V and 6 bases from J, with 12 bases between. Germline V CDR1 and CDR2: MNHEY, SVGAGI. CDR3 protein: CASSSLVTNEQFF. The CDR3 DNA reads TGTGCCAGCAGCTCCCTAGTTACCAATGAGCAGTTCTTC.

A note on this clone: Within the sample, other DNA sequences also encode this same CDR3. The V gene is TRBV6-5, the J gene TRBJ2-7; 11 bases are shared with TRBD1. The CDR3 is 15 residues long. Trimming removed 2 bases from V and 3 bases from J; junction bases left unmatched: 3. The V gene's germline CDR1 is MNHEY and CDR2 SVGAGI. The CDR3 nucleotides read TGTGCCAGCAGTTACAGGGACAGGGGGTTCTACGAGCAGTACTTC. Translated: CASSYRDRGFYEQYF.

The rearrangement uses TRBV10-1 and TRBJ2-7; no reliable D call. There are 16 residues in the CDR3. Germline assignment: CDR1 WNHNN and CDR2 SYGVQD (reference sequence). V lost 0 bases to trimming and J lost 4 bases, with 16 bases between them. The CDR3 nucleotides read TGCGCCAGCAGTGAGTCGACGGTCGCCACCCTTTACGAGCAGTACTTC. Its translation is CASSESTVATLYEQYF.

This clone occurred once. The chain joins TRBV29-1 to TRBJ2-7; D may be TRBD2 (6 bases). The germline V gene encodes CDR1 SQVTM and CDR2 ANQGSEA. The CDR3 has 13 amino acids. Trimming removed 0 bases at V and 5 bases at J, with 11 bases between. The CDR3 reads CSVEDQGGDEQYF. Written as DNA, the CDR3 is TGCAGCGTTGAAGACCAGGGCGGGGACGAGCAGTACTTC.